This T cell receptor (beta chain) was obtained from a study of monozygotic twins with inflammatory bowel disease. Overall study results and limits: Patient repertoires may carry noise from differing immunosuppressive treatments.

Regarding this clonotype: No antigen is known for it.

Using the 5' RACE reads, TCRdb records one entry per CDR3 protein without DNA. In total, the table holds about 170,000 distinct CDR3 sequences. Germline values: CDR1 SGHVS, CDR2 FNYEAQ. The CDR3 has 15 amino acids. The sample consisted of blood. The V gene is TRBV7-6, the J gene TRBJ2-3; TCRdb's D call, TRBD2, is unchecked because there is no DNA. This TCR was recovered from a human donor with ulcerative colitis or Crohn's disease, or a healthy co-twin of an affected twin (not recorded which). The CDR3 loop is CASSFNMGETDTQYF.